The clone carrying this TCR beta chain was seen only a few times. Trimming shortened V by 4 bases and J by 7 bases, and 14 bases separated the two germline ends. The germline gives CDR1 SGHVS, CDR2 FQNEAQ. The CDR3 extends over 13 amino acids. The data stem from a study of blood T cell repertoires in COVID-19. Study context: From the United States, Italy and Spain came samples of acute and convalescent COVID-19.

In the study's own analysis: Estimation of nucleated cell counts relied on the amplification of reference gene primers. Data came from immunoSEQ multiplex PCR; TCRdb stores just in-frame clones and leaves some out. V and J calls and clone size follow that table, whereas D and trimming were derived from the DNA. The repertoire consists of about 69,000 clones, with around 90% occurring once and the leading ten covering around 5.3%. Sequencing was done on a sample of peripheral blood. This TCR came from a man aged 50-59 years with acute or convalescent COVID-19. The rearrangement uses TRBV7-8 and TRBJ2-7, with a weak D call TRBD2 (5 bases). In DNA form, the CDR3 reads TGTGCCAGCAGCTCGGCTAGCTCGCGGGAGCAGTACTTC. Its protein is CASSSASSREQYF.